The 14 T cell receptor beta chains below come from one sample, sequenced in a study of OX40 agonist ivuxolimab in advanced cancers. Some clones are missing from TCRdb's copy, which holds only in-frame ones; the method was immunoSEQ multiplex PCR. The sample lists more than 80,000 clones, about 91% occurring once. The material was CD4+ or CD8+ T cells sorted from blood, obtained in a trial of the OX40 agonist ivuxolimab. These receptor sequences come from an adult with an advanced solid tumor such as melanoma, head and neck, liver or kidney cancer.

This rearrangement joins TRBV19 to TRBJ2-2; D is uncertain. Trimming took off 5 bases at V and 7 bases at J, with 14 bases between the two ends. Germline V gene data show CDR1 as LNHDA and CDR2 as SQIVND (reference sequence). The CDR3 sequence is 14 residues long. CDR3 DNA sequence: TGTGCCAGTAGTCCGACCTTCTTTGGCGGGGAGCTGTTTTTT. It codes for CASSPTFFGGELFF.

V gene TRBV6-5 combines with J gene TRBJ2-7; TRBD2 matches 13 bases. This CDR3 contains 15 residues. The ends lost 2 bases at V and 6 bases at J; junction bases unmatched: 4. The germline V gene has CDR1 MNHEY and CDR2 SVGAGI. The CDR3 coding sequence is TGTGCCAGCAGTTACCGACTAGCGGGAGGAAGCGAGCAGTACTTC. It specifies CASSYRLAGGSEQYF.

The chain links TRBV28 to TRBJ2-1; TRBD2 matches at 10 bases. The ends lost 5 bases at V and 5 bases at J; junction bases unmatched: 6. This CDR3 is built from 15 residues. Germline CDR1 reads MDHEN; CDR2 reads SYDVKM. The CDR3 sequence is CASSDLLAGDNEQFF. The CDR3 DNA follows: TGTGCCAGCAGTGACCTTCTAGCGGGGGACAATGAGCAGTTCTTC.

This chain links TRBV6-5 with TRBJ1-2; D uncertain. The germline CDR1 and CDR2 sequences are MNHEY and SVGAGI. V gave up 5 bases and J gave up 8 bases, with 18 bases separating them. The CDR3 runs to 14 residues. This CDR3 reads CASSARGALEGYTF. As DNA, the CDR3 is TGTGCCAGCAGTGCCCGCGGCGCTTTGGAAGGCTACACCTTC.

This chain joins TRBV18 and TRBJ2-2, with 9 bases that match TRBD1. The CDR3 runs to 15 residues. Germline CDR1 is KGHSH and CDR2 is LQKENI. V was pared by 5 bases and J by 2 bases, with 3 bases of the junction left unmatched. The CDR3 bases are TGTGCCAGCTCAACGGGACAGGGAAACACCGGGGAGCTGTTTTTT. Translated, it gives CASSTGQGNTGELFF.

The chain couples TRBV29-1 to TRBJ2-5; D not certain. V dropped 1 base and J dropped 7 bases, with 19 bases sitting between them. The CDR3 consists of 15 residues. Germline V lookup: CDR1 SQVTM, CDR2 ANQGSEA. CDR3 sequence: CSVEGTIVDLGTQYF. The CDR3 DNA reads as TGCAGCGTTGAAGGAACTATAGTAGATTTGGGGACCCAGTACTTC.

The chain carries TRBV19 and TRBJ2-5; the D is unclear. Germline loops: CDR1 LNHDA, CDR2 SQIVND (reference sequence). The germline V and J ends were trimmed by 1 base and 2 bases, with 8 bases remaining between them. The CDR3 sequence is 14 residues long. The CDR3 DNA reads as TGTGCCAGTAGTATAGGGGGAAGACAAGAGACCCAGTACTTC. Encoded protein: CASSIGGRQETQYF.

The J gene is TRBJ1-2, the V gene TRBV6-5, with TRBD1 as a possible D gene (6 bases). This CDR3 is built from 14 residues. The germline V and J ends were trimmed by 2 bases and 2 bases, with 9 bases remaining between them. Germline V gene sequence: CDR1 MNHEY, CDR2 SVGAGI. In DNA form, the CDR3 reads TGTGCCAGCAGTTACGAGAGGGGGAACTATGGCTACACCTTC. Protein sequence: CASSYERGNYGYTF.

The chain has TRBV11-2 and TRBJ2-1; 11 positions match TRBD2. V dropped 3 bases and J dropped 7; count of bases not matched to a gene: 14. Germline CDR1 reads SGHAT; CDR2 reads FQNNGV. This CDR3 has 18 amino acids. CDR3 amino acids: CASSFRVAGGPSQNEQFF. CDR3 DNA: TGTGCCAGCAGCTTTAGGGTAGCGGGAGGGCCCTCGCAGAATGAGCAGTTCTTC.

In DNA, the CDR3 is TGTGCCAGCAGCTCAACTAGCGGCCGCACAGATACGCAGTATTTT. It is translated as CASSSTSGRTDTQYF. The V call is TRBV7-6, the J call TRBJ2-3; 8 nucleotides line up with TRBD2. Germline lookup yields CDR1 SGHVS and CDR2 FNYEAQ. After removal of 4 bases from V and 1 base from J, the junction contained 4 bases not matched to a gene. The length of the CDR3 is 15 residues.

The chain carries TRBV28 and TRBJ1-2; weak D call: TRBD1 (6 bases). CDR1 is MDHEN, CDR2 SYDVKM, per germline. The CDR3 is made up of 16 amino acids. V lost 7 bases to trimming and J lost 8 bases, with 26 bases between them. The CDR3 loop is CASTLGGAAGLNGYTF. The CDR3 nucleotides read TGTGCCAGCACCCTGGGGGGCGCCGCGGGGTTAAACGGCTACACCTTC.

V and J are TRBV4-3 and TRBJ2-5; 9 bases agree with TRBD1. The J call is in doubt because the DNA end fits TRBJ2-7 better. The CDR3 is made up of 14 amino acids. Germline loops: CDR1 LGHNA, CDR2 YSLEER. The CDR3 nucleotides read TGCGCCAGCAGCCAAGGACAGGGGGCCTACGAGCAGTACTTC. Translation: CASSQGQGAYEQYF.

This sequence joins TRBV6-1 and TRBJ1-2; D gene ambiguous. The ends were cut back, 4 bases at V and 4 bases at J, with 10 bases in the middle. This CDR3 is 13 amino acids long. Germline-derived CDR1 and CDR2 are MNHNS and SASEGT. The CDR3 region has the DNA TGTGCCAGCAGTGTGCCCGCTAGCTATGGCTACACCTTC. Residues: CASSVPASYGYTF.

With regard to this clone: One end of the junction varies from germline; a read error may be responsible. V usage is TRBV5-3 and J usage is TRBJ2-7; D perhaps matches TRBD2 (6 bases). TRBV5-3 belongs to the ORF category, with a function that is uncertain. The CDR3 totals 14 residues. The chain's CDR3 is CASSLVEGSQPLYF. CDR3 sequence (DNA): TGTGCCAGCAGCTTGGTGGAGGGCTCCCAACCCCTGTACTTC.